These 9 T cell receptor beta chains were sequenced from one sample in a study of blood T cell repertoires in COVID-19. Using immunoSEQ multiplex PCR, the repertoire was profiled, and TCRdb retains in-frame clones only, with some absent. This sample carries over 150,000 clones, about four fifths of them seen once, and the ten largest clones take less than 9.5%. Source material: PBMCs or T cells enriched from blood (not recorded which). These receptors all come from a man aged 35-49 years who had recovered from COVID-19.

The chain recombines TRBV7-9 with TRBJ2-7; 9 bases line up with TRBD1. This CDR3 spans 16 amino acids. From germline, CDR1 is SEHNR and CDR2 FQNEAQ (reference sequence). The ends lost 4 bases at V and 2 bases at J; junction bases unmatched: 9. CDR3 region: CASSSNVQGAPYEQYF. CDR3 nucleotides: TGTGCCAGCAGCTCGAACGTACAGGGGGCGCCCTACGAGCAGTACTTC.

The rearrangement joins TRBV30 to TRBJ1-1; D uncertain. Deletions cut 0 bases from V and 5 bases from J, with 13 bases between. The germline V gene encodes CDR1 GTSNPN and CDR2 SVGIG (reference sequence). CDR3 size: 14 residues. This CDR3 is CAWSVKGPGTEAFF. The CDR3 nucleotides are TGTGCCTGGAGTGTAAAGGGTCCGGGGACTGAAGCTTTCTTT.

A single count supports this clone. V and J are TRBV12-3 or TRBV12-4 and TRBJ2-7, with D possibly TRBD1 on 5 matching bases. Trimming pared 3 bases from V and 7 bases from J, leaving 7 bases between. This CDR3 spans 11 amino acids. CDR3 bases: TGTGCCAGCAGTTTTCGGACAGAGCAGTACTTC. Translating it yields CASSFRTEQYF.

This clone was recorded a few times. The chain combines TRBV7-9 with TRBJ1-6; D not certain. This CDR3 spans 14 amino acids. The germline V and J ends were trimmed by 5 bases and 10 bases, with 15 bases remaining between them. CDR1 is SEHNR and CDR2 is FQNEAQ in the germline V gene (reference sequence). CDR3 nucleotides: TGTGCCAGCAGCCGCCCTAATCGGGGATCACCCCTCCACTTT. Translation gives CASSRPNRGSPLHF. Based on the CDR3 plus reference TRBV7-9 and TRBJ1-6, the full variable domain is DTGVSQNPRHKITKRGQNVTFRCDPISEHNRLYWYRQTLGQGPEFLTYFQNEAQLEKSRLLSDRFSAERPKGSFSTLEIQRTEQGDSAMYLCASSRPNRGSPLHFGNGTRLTVT.

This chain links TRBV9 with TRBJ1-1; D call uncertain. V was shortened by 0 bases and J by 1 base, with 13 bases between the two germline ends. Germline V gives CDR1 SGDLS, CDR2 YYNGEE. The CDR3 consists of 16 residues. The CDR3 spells CASSVGDRGGNTEAFF. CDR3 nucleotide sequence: TGTGCCAGCAGCGTAGGGGATCGGGGAGGGAACACTGAAGCTTTCTTT.

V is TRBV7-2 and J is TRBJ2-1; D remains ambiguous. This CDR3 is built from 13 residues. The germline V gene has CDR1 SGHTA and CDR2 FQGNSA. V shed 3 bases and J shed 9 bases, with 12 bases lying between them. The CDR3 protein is CASSLVQRGEQFF. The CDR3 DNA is TGTGCCAGCAGCTTGGTGCAAAGAGGTGAGCAGTTCTTC.

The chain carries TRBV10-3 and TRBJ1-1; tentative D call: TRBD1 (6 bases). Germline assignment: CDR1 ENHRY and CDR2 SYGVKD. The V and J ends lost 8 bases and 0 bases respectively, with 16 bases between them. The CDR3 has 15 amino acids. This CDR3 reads CAISPVGGLNTEAFF. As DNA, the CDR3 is TGTGCCATCTCTCCAGTAGGGGGTTTGAACACTGAAGCTTTCTTT.

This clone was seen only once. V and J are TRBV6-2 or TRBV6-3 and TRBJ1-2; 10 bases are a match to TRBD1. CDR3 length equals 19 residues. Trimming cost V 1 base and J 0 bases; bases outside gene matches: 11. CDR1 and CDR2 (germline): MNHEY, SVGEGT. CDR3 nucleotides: TGTGCCAGCAGTTACTTGCCGGGACAGGGGAGAGGGACTAACTATGGCTACACCTTC. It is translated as CASSYLPGQGRGTNYGYTF.

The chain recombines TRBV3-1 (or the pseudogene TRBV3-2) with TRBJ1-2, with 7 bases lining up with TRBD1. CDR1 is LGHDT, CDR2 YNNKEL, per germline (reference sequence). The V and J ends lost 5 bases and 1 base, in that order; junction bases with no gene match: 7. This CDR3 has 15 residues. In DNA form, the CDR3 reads TGTGCCAGCAGCTTACAGACAGGGATTAACTATGGCTACACCTTC. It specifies CASSLQTGINYGYTF.